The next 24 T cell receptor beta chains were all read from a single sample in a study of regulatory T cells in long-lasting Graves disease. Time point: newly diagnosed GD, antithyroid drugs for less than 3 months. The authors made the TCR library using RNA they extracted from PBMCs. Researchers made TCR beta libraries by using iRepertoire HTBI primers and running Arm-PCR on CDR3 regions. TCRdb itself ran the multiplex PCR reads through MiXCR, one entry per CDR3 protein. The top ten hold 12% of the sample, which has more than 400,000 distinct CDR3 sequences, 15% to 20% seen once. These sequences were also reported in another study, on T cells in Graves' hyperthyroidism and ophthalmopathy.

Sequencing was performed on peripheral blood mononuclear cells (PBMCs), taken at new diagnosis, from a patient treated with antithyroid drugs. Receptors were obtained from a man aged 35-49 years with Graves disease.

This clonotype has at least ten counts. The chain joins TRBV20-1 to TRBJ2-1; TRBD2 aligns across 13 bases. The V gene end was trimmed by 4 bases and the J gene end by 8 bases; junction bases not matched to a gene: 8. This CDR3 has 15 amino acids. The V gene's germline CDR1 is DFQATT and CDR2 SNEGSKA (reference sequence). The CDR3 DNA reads TGCAGTGCTACAAGACTAGCGGGAGGATCTGATGAGCAGTTCTTC. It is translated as CSATRLAGGSDEQFF.

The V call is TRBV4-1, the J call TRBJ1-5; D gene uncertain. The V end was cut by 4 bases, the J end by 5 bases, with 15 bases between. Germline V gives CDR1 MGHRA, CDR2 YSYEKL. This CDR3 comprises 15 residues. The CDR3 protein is CASSPRDPGDQPQHF. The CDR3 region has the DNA TGCGCCAGCAGCCCCCGGGATCCTGGCGATCAGCCCCAGCATTTT.

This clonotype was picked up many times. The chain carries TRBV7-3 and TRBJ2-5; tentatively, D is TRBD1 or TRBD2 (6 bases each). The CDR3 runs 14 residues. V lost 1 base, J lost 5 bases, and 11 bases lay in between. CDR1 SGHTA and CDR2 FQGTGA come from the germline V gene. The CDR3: CASSLMGAGETQYF. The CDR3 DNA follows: TGTGCCAGCAGCTTAATGGGGGCGGGGGAGACCCAGTACTTC.

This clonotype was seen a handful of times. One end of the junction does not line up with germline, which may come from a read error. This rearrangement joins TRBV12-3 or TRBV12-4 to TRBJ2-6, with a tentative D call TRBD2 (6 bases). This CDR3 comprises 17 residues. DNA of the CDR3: TGTGCCAGCAGTCTAGCGAGCCCAATCTCTGGGGCCAACGTCCTGACTTTC. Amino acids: CASSLASPISGANVLTF.

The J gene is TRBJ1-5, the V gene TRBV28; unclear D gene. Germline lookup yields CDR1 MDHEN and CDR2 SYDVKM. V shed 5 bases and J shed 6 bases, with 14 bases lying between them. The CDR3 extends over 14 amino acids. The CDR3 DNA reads TGTGCCAGCAGTCTGTCCCGGGTGGCTCAGCCCCAGCATTTT. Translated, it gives CASSLSRVAQPQHF.

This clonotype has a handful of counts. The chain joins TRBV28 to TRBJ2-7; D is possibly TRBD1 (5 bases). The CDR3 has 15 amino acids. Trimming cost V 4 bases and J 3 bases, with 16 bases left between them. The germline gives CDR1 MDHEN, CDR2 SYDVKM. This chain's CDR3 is CASSSEGAVVYEQYF. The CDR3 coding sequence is TGTGCCAGCAGTTCTGAAGGGGCGGTAGTCTACGAGCAGTACTTC.

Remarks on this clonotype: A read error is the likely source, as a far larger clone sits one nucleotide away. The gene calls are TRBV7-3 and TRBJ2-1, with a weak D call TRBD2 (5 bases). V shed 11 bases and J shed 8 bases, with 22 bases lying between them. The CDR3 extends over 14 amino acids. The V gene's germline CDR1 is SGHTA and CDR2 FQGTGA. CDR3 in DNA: TGTGCCGGCACCCCCGGGCCAGCGGAGGATGAGCAGTTCTTC. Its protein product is CAGTPGPAEDEQFF. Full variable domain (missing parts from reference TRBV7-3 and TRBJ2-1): GAGVSQTPSNKVTEKGKYVELRCDPISGHTALYWYRQSLGQGPEFLIYFQGTGAADDSGLPNDRFFAVRPEGSVSTLKIQRTERGDSAVYLCAGTPGPAEDEQFFGPGTRLTVL.

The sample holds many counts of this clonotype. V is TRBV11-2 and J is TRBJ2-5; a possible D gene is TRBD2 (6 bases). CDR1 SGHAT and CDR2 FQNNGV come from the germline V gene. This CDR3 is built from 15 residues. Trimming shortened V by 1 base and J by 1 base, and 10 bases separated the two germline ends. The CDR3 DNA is TGTGCCAGCAGCTTAGCCGAGCGGGCCCAAGAGACCCAGTACTTC. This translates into CASSLAERAQETQYF.

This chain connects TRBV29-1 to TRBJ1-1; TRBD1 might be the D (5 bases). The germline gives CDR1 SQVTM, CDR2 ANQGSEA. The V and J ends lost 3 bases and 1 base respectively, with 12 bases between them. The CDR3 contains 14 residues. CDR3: CSVEHWGRNTEAFF. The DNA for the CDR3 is TGCAGCGTTGAGCACTGGGGCCGGAACACTGAAGCTTTCTTT.

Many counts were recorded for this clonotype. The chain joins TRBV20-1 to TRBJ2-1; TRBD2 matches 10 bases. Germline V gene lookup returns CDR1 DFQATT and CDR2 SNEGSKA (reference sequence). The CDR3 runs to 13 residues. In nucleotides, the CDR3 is TGCAGCACGCTCAGCGGGAGGGCCAATGAGCAGTTCTTC. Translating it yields CSTLSGRANEQFF.

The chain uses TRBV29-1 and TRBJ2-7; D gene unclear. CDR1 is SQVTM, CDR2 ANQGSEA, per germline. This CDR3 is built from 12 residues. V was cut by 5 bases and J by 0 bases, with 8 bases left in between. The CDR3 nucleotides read TGCAGCGTTTCTCCAGGCTCCTACGAGCAGTACTTC. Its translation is CSVSPGSYEQYF.

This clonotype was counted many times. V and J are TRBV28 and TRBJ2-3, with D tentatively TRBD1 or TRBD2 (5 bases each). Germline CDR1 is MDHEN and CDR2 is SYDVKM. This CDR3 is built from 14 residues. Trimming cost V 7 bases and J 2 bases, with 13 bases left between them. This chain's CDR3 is CASNMGDPTDTQYF. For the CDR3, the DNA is TGTGCCAGCAATATGGGGGACCCCACAGATACGCAGTATTTT.

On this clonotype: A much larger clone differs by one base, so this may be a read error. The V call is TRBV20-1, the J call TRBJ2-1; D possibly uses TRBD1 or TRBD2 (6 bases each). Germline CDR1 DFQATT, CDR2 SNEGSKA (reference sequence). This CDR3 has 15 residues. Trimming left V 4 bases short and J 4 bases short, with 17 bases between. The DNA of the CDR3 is TGCAGTGCTAAAGTTTGGAGGGGGAAATACAATGAGCAGTTCTTC. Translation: CSAKVWRGKYNEQFF.

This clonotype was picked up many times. The DNA for the CDR3 is TGCGCCAGCAGCACGACAGGGGGCGGCGGCTACACCTTC. This gives the protein CASSTTGGGGYTF. The gene calls are TRBV5-1 and TRBJ1-2; 10 positions match TRBD1. The CDR3 has 13 residues. Germline CDR1 reads SGHRS; CDR2 reads YFSETQ. Trimming removed 4 bases from V and 8 bases from J; junction bases left unmatched: 5.

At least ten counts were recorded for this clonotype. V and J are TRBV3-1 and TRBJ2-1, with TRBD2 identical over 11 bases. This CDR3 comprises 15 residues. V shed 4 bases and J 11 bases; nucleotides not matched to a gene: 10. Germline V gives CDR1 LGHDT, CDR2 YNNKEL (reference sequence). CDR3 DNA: TGTGCCAGCAGCCGCGGAGGTAGCGGGAGGGCCAAGCAGTTCTTC. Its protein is CASSRGGSGRAKQFF.

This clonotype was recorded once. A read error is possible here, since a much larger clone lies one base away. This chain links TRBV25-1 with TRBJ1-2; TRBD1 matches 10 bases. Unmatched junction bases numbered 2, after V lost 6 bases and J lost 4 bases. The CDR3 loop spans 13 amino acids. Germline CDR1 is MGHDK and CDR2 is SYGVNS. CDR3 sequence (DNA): TGTGCCAGCAGGGGGACAGGGGTCTATGGCTACACCTTC. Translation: CASRGTGVYGYTF.

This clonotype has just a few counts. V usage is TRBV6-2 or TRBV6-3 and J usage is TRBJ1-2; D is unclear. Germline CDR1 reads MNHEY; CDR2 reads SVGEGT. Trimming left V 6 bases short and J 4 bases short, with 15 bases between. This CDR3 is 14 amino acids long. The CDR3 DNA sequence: TGTGCCAGCAGCCCTACACACCAATCCTATGGCTACACCTTC. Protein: CASSPTHQSYGYTF.

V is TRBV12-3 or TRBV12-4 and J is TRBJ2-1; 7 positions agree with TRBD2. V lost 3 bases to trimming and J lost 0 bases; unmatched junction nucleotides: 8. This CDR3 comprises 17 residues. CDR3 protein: CASSFEIGGSSYNEQFF. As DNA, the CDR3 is TGTGCCAGCAGTTTTGAGATTGGCGGGAGCTCCTACAATGAGCAGTTCTTC.

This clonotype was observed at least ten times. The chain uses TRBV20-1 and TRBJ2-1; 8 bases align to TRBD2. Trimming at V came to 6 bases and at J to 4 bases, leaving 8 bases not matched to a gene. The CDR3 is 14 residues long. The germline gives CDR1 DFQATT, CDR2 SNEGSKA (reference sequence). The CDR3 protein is CSAPVLAGYNEQFF. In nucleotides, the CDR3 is TGCAGTGCCCCGGTGCTAGCGGGTTACAATGAGCAGTTCTTC.

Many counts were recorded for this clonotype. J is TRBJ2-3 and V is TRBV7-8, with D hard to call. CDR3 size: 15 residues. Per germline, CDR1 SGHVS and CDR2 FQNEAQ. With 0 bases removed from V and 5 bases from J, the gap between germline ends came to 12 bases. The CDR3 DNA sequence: TGTGCCAGCAGCTTAGCAGCTTTCCACGGAGATACGCAGTATTTT. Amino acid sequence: CASSLAAFHGDTQYF.

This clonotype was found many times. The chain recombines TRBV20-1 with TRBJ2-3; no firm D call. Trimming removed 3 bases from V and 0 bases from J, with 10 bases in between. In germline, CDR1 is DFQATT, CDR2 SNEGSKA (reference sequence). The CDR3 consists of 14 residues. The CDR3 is CSASLTTSTDTQYF. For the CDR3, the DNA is TGCAGTGCTAGTCTCACTACTAGCACAGATACGCAGTATTTT.

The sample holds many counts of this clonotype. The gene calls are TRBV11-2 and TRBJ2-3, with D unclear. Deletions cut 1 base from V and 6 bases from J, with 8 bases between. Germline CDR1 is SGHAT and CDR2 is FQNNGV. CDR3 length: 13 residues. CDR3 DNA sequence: TGTGCCAGCAGCTTAGCAGTCCGGGATACGCAGTATTTT. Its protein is CASSLAVRDTQYF.

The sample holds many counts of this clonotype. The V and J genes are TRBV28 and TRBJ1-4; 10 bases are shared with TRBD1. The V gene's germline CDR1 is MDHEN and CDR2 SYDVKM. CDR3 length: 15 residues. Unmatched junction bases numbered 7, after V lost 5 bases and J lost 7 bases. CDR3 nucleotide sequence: TGTGCCAGCAGTCCCAGACAGGGGGCACGTGAAAAACTGTTTTTT. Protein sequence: CASSPRQGAREKLFF.

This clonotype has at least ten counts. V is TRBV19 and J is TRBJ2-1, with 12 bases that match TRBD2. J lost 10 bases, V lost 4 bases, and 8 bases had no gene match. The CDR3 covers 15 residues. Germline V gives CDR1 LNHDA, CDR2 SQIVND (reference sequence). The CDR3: CASSTRLAGEGEQFF. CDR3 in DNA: TGTGCCAGTAGTACAAGACTAGCGGGAGAGGGGGAGCAGTTCTTC. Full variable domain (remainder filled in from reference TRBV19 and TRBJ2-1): DGGITQSPKYLFRKEGQNVTLSCEQNLNHDAMYWYRQDPGQGLRLIYYSQIVNDFQKGDIAEGYSVSREKKESFPLTVTSAQKNPTAFYLCASSTRLAGEGEQFFGPGTRLTVL.